This T cell receptor (beta chain) derives from a study of T cell responses to AZD1222 COVID-19 vaccine. Study-wide background: The study pooled second doses at about 4 or about 12 weeks. Findings and caveats of the study: In all cases, repertoires were sampled only after the peak T cell response. Spike-specific TCR breadth and depth went up after people got two AZD1222 doses. Most donors were white British and more were female, and clonal diversity was possibly underestimated.

TCRdb keeps only in-frame clones here, not all; method: immunoSEQ multiplex PCR. Altogether 100,000 to 150,000 clones are present, under 90% being singletons, with the ten largest covering 6.3%. The CDR3 extends over 13 amino acids. From germline, CDR1 is MNHEY and CDR2 SVGEGT. V gave up 6 bases and J gave up 2 bases, with 10 bases separating them. On this clone: The target antigen is unknown.

This specimen was peripheral blood, taken on day 0 of AZD1222 vaccination. This TCR came from an adult in good health. V gene TRBV6-2 or TRBV6-3 combines with J gene TRBJ1-2; weak D call: TRBD1 (6 bases). The CDR3 DNA reads TGTGCCAGCAGCCGCGGACAGAACTATGGCTACACCTTC. Protein product: CASSRGQNYGYTF.